The 4 T cell receptor beta chains below come from one sample, sequenced in a study of T cell responses to AZD1222 COVID-19 vaccine. Some clones are missing from TCRdb's copy, which holds only in-frame ones; the method was immunoSEQ multiplex PCR. Of about 83,000 clones listed, around 93% are singletons. The sequencing here drew on peripheral blood, taken 28 days after the second AZD1222 dose. The receptor source for this set is an adult who received the AZD1222 COVID-19 vaccine.

This chain links TRBV29-1 with TRBJ1-5; maybe TRBD1 (5 bases). The CDR3 covers 14 residues. Germline V gene lookup returns CDR1 SQVTM and CDR2 ANQGSEA. Trimming removed 4 bases from V and 4 bases from J, with 14 bases in between. CDR3 nucleotides: TGCAGCGTTGGGGACGGTCAACCTAATCAGCCCCAGCATTTT. Amino acids: CSVGDGQPNQPQHF.

This rearrangement joins TRBV7-9 to TRBJ2-2; weak D call: TRBD1 (6 bases). V lost 6 bases, J lost 4 bases, and 12 bases lay in between. CDR3 length equals 14 residues. Germline values: CDR1 SEHNR, CDR2 FQNEAQ (reference sequence). In nucleotides, the CDR3 is TGTGCCAGCAGGGAGAGGACAGTCACCGGGGAGCTGTTTTTT. It encodes CASRERTVTGELFF.

This sequence joins TRBV5-4 and TRBJ2-2; 9 bases align to TRBD1. CDR3 length: 16 residues. V was clipped by 5 bases and J by 2 bases; unmatched bases: 7. The germline V gene has CDR1 SGHNT and CDR2 YYREEE (reference sequence). CDR3 sequence: CASRRGTGLNTGELFF. The CDR3 DNA reads TGTGCCAGCAGGCGTGGGACAGGGCTTAACACCGGGGAGCTGTTTTTT.

The J gene is TRBJ2-4, the V gene TRBV20-1, with unresolved D. V shed 5 bases and J shed 8 bases, with 10 bases lying between them. Germline values: CDR1 DFQATT, CDR2 SNEGSKA (reference sequence). This CDR3 is 11 amino acids long. CDR3 sequence (DNA): TGCAGTGCTCGGAAAGGAGACATTCAGTACTTC. Translated, it gives CSARKGDIQYF.